Listed below are T cell receptor beta chains from one sample, sequenced in a study of blood T cells in healthy people across ages. Each CDR3 protein is one row after TCRdb ran MiXCR on the 5' RACE reads. The sample has about 1.8 million distinct CDR3 sequences; 49% are singletons. The specimen was blood. The receptors were gathered from a woman aged 40 to 55 in good health. CDR3s include the opening cysteine and the closing phenylalanine or tryptophan. The D gene is left open where the match is weak. Size is stated for part of the rows, as once, few or many counts, or as a class when the clone is expanded.

j_call clone_size cdr3_length d_call v_call cdr3_aa cdr3_nt
TRBJ2-7 NA 15 TRBD1 TRBV2 CASSPGQGAPYEQYF TGTGCCAGCAGTCCGGGACAGGGGGCTCCCTACGAGCAGTACTTC
TRBJ1-4 NA 13 NA TRBV29-1 CSVLGAINEKLFF TGCAGCGTCCTAGGGGCCATTAATGAAAAACTGTTTTTT
TRBJ1-5 NA 14 TRBD1 TRBV7-9 CASSQTGRNQPQHF TGTGCCAGCAGCCAGACAGGGAGGAATCAGCCCCAGCATTTT
TRBJ2-5 few 15 TRBD1 TRBV20-1 CSARGAGTGQKTQYF TGCAGTGCTAGGGGTGCCGGGACAGGCCAGAAGACCCAGTACTTC
TRBJ2-1 NA 16 TRBD2 TRBV16 CASSQFFSGAYNEQFF TGTGCCAGCAGCCAATTTTTTAGCGGGGCCTACAATGAGCAGTTCTTC
TRBJ2-5 NA 13 NA TRBV24-1 CATSDLPGSGQYF TGTGCCACCAGTGATTTGCCAGGGTCCGGGCAGTACTTC
TRBJ2-1 NA 13 NA TRBV11-2 CASSNAHYNEQFF TGTGCCAGCAGCAACGCTCACTACAATGAGCAGTTCTTC
TRBJ2-3 NA 15 NA TRBV18 CASSPATGRADTQYF TGTGCCAGCTCACCCGCGACAGGGAGGGCAGATACGCAGTATTTT
TRBJ2-3 once 16 TRBD1 TRBV12-3/TRBV12-4 CASSLGTGQSTDTQYF TGTGCCAGCAGTTTGGGGACAGGGCAAAGCACAGATACGCAGTATTTT
TRBJ2-4 few 15 NA TRBV7-9 CASSLGAGLAYIQYF TGTGCCAGCAGCTTAGGGGCAGGGTTGGCCTACATTCAGTACTTC
TRBJ1-2 once 16 NA TRBV19 CASTDSRDTLLNGYTF TGTGCCAGTACCGATTCGAGGGACACCCTTCTGAATGGCTACACCTTC
TRBJ1-5 once 13 TRBD1 TRBV28 CASIGRGHQPQHF TGTGCCAGCATTGGCAGGGGGCATCAGCCCCAGCATTTT
TRBJ2-7 NA 12 TRBD2 TRBV4-1 CASSGEGREQYF TGCGCCAGCAGCGGGGAGGGAAGGGAGCAGTACTTC
TRBJ2-7 few 13 NA TRBV7-9 CASSLVPGFEQYF TGTGCCAGCAGCTTAGTTCCGGGGTTCGAGCAGTACTTC
TRBJ1-6 NA 15 NA TRBV6-2/TRBV6-3 CASSYGRETNSPLHF TGTGCCAGCAGTTACGGTCGGGAAACGAATTCACCCCTCCACTTT
TRBJ2-1 NA 17 NA TRBV6-2/TRBV6-3 CASSARRDQSSYNEQFF TGTGCCAGCAGTGCACGTAGGGACCAGAGCTCCTACAATGAGCAGTTCTTC
TRBJ2-1 NA 16 TRBD1 TRBV2 CASCQTGGTRYNEQFF TGTGCCAGCTGCCAAACAGGGGGAACGAGATACAATGAGCAGTTCTTC
TRBJ1-2 NA 14 TRBD1 TRBV7-2 CASSAAGTVYGYTF TGTGCCAGCAGCGCCGCCGGGACAGTCTATGGCTACACCTTC
TRBJ2-1 NA 15 NA TRBV7-2 CASSSALGIRNEQFF TGTGCCAGCAGCTCGGCTCTGGGCATACGGAATGAGCAGTTCTTC
TRBJ2-7 NA 14 NA TRBV21-1 CASSRKRRSYEQYF TGTGCCAGCAGCAGGAAAAGACGTTCCTACGAGCAGTACTTC
TRBJ1-5 NA 12 NA TRBV6-6 CASSDVRRPQHF TGTGCCAGCAGTGACGTTCGCCGGCCCCAGCATTTT
TRBJ1-2 NA 11 TRBD1 TRBV27 CASSFQGAYTF TGTGCCAGCAGTTTTCAGGGGGCATACACCTTC
TRBJ1-6 few 14 NA TRBV20-1 CSASTRTPNSPLHF TGCAGTGCTAGTACAAGGACGCCAAATTCACCCCTCCACTTT
TRBJ2-7 NA 14 TRBD1 TRBV27 CASSPGQRSNEQNF TGTGCAAGCAGTCCGGGACAGAGATCCAACGAGCAGAACTTC
TRBJ2-3 NA 15 NA TRBV7-2 CASSLDKSRPHTQYF TGTGCCAGCAGCTTGGACAAGTCCAGACCGCATACGCAGTATTTT
TRBJ1-2 many 13 TRBD1 TRBV25-1 CASCETGHYGYTF TGTGCCAGCTGCGAGACAGGGCACTATGGCTACACCTTC
TRBJ2-5 NA 15 TRBD1 TRBV12-3/TRBV12-4 CASSLGQGIEETLYF TGTGCCAGCAGTTTAGGACAGGGAATAGAAGAGACCCTGTACTTC
TRBJ2-1 few 14 NA TRBV10-2 CASSGQNSYNEQFF TGCGCCAGCAGCGGACAGAACTCCTACAATGAGCAGTTCTTC
TRBJ2-6 few 16 TRBD1 TRBV29-1 CSVAPRQGVGANVLTF TGCAGCGTTGCACCTCGGCAGGGGGTTGGGGCCAACGTCCTGACTTTC
TRBJ2-5 NA 15 TRBD1 TRBV28 CASSLPTGIQETQYF TGTGCCAGCAGTCTGCCGACAGGGATCCAAGAGACCCAGTACTTC
TRBJ2-7 NA 13 NA TRBV7-2 CASSLSNVGEQYF TGTGCCAGCAGCTTATCGAATGTGGGTGAGCAGTACTTC
TRBJ2-7 few 13 NA TRBV10-3 CAIGGTQASEQYF TGTGCCATCGGGGGGACCCAAGCATCAGAGCAGTACTTC
TRBJ2-1 NA 13 TRBD1 TRBV20-1 CSATRTGYNEQFF TGCAGTGCAACGAGGACAGGGTACAATGAGCAGTTCTTC
TRBJ2-5 NA 11 NA TRBV6-5 CATWRAETQYF TGTGCCACCTGGAGGGCGGAGACCCAGTACTTC
TRBJ1-2 NA 16 TRBD1 TRBV7-9 CASSLVPGGVRYGYTF TGTGCCAGCAGCTTAGTGCCAGGGGGGGTACGGTATGGCTACACCTTC
TRBJ2-1 NA 16 TRBD2 TRBV7-9 CASSLPSGPSYNEQFF TGTGCCAGCAGCTTACCTAGCGGGCCCTCCTACAATGAGCAGTTCTTC
TRBJ2-3 NA 16 TRBD2 TRBV3-1 CASSQERGVVTDTQYF TGTGCCAGCAGCCAAGAACGGGGGGTGGTCACAGATACGCAGTATTTT
TRBJ1-1 few 12 NA TRBV6-5 CASSPGTTEAFF TGTGCCAGCAGCCCCGGGACGACTGAAGCTTTCTTT
TRBJ2-5 few 13 NA TRBV4-1 CASRIVGEETQYF TGCGCCAGCAGGATTGTAGGGGAGGAGACCCAGTACTTC
TRBJ2-4 NA 20 TRBD2 TRBV3-1 CASSPTLAGPAFLAKNIQYF TGTGCCAGCAGCCCAACATTAGCGGGGCCCGCATTCCTAGCCAAAAACATTCAGTACTTC